The 13 T cell receptor beta chains presented below share a single source sample, sequenced in a study of shared clonotypes between healthy human individuals. Profiling relied on immunoSEQ multiplex PCR, and the TCRdb table lists in-frame clones only, not all of them. This sample has about 480,000 clones, with about three quarters found just once. Material: PBMCs. Receptors were obtained from a woman in her thirties or forties in good health. Some clones in this sample may be carry-over from other donors' samples.

Concerning this clone itself: At one end the junction does not follow the germline gene, possibly because of a read error. The genes are TRBV30 and TRBJ1-2; D remains ambiguous. The germline V gene encodes CDR1 GTSNPN and CDR2 SVGIG (reference sequence). This CDR3 spans 11 amino acids. CDR3 coding DNA: TGTGCCTGGAGGACTGGGCAGAGCTCCTACTTC. Translation gives CAWRTGQSSYF.

V and J are TRBV28 and TRBJ2-5, with D possibly matching TRBD1 (6 bases). V was shortened by 8 bases and J by 0 bases, with 7 bases between the two germline ends. The germline V gene encodes CDR1 MDHEN and CDR2 SYDVKM. This CDR3 has 12 amino acids. In DNA form, the CDR3 reads TGTGCCAGCCAGGGGTACCAAGAGACCCAGTACTTC. Protein sequence: CASQGYQETQYF.

The V call is TRBV20-1, the J call TRBJ2-5, with D possibly called TRBD1 or TRBD2 (5 bases each). CDR1 is DFQATT, CDR2 SNEGSKA, per germline (reference sequence). Between the trimmed V and J ends, which lost 5 bases and 5 bases, there was a span of 9 bases. This CDR3 is built from 11 residues. The CDR3 DNA reads as TGCAGTGCTCGAGGGGTGGAGACCCAGTACTTC. Protein product: CSARGVETQYF.

This chain uses TRBV5-6 with TRBJ2-5, with TRBD2 as a possible D gene (5 bases). V gave up 0 bases and J gave up 5 bases, with 8 bases separating them. This CDR3 is built from 13 residues. Germline values: CDR1 SGHDT, CDR2 YYEEEE. DNA of the CDR3: TGTGCCAGCAGCTTGGCCGGGGTGGAGACCCAGTACTTC. This codes for CASSLAGVETQYF.

V and J are TRBV7-8 and TRBJ1-4, with TRBD1 matching over 9 bases. The CDR3 is 13 residues long. With 5 bases clipped from V and 8 bases from J, the junction kept 3 bases outside the gene matches. CDR1 and CDR2 (germline): SGHVS, FQNEAQ. The CDR3 sequence is CASSRQGDEKLFF. The CDR3 coding sequence is TGTGCCAGCAGCAGACAGGGGGACGAAAAACTGTTTTTT.

The genes are TRBV23-1 and TRBJ2-1, with TRBD2 identical over 11 bases. TRBV23-1 has ORF status, its function being uncertain. V lost 0 bases, J lost 0 bases, and 10 bases stayed unmatched. This CDR3 is built from 20 residues. The CDR3 region has the DNA TGCGCCAGCAGTCAATCCGGGACTAGCGGAATAACGGTCTCCTACAATGAGCAGTTCTTC. Translation: CASSQSGTSGITVSYNEQFF.

The rearrangement links TRBV19 to TRBJ1-1; D is unresolved. V lost 3 bases, J lost 3 bases, and 14 bases lay in between. Germline values: CDR1 LNHDA, CDR2 SQIVND (reference sequence). This CDR3 has 15 residues. CDR3 coding DNA: TGTGCCAGTAGTATTGGGGTGGAAAGGGACACTGAAGCTTTCTTT. Translation gives CASSIGVERDTEAFF.

This chain links TRBV19 with TRBJ1-1; no firm D call. Germline lookup yields CDR1 LNHDA and CDR2 SQIVND (reference sequence). The length of the CDR3 is 14 residues. V was trimmed by 6 bases and J by 4 bases, leaving 15 bases between them. CDR3 in DNA: TGTGCCAGTAGCCCTACAAAAAGAGGCACTGAAGCTTTCTTT. It specifies CASSPTKRGTEAFF. Combining the CDR3 with reference TRBV19 and TRBJ1-1 gives the whole variable domain DGGITQSPKYLFRKEGQNVTLSCEQNLNHDAMYWYRQDPGQGLRLIYYSQIVNDFQKGDIAEGYSVSREKKESFPLTVTSAQKNPTAFYLCASSPTKRGTEAFFGQGTRLTVV.

The chain recombines TRBV4-2 with TRBJ2-2; D is unclear. There are 15 residues in the CDR3. V was clipped by 0 bases and J by 5 bases, with 10 bases between them. CDR1 is LGHNA, CDR2 YNFKEQ, per germline. The CDR3 coding sequence is TGTGCCAGCAGCCAAGAGAGGATGGGGACCGGGGAGCTGTTTTTT. This codes for CASSQERMGTGELFF.

The J gene is TRBJ2-2, the V gene TRBV7-8, with TRBD2 as a possible D gene (6 bases). Trimming removed 3 bases at V and 4 bases at J, with 15 bases between. CDR1 SGHVS and CDR2 FQNEAQ come from the germline V gene. This CDR3 spans 16 amino acids. Here the CDR3 DNA reads TGTGCCAGCAGCTTCCGGCCTCCCGGGGGCACCGGGGAGCTGTTTTTT. Translated, it gives CASSFRPPGGTGELFF.

This clone was seen many times. This rearrangement joins TRBV28 to TRBJ2-2; D possibly corresponds to TRBD2 (5 bases). The germline gives CDR1 MDHEN, CDR2 SYDVKM. This CDR3 has 15 residues. Trimming took off 1 base at V and 6 bases at J, with 12 bases between the two ends. This CDR3 reads CASSLSVGAPGELFF. The CDR3 nucleotides read TGTGCCAGCAGTTTATCGGTGGGAGCCCCCGGGGAGCTGTTTTTT.

J is TRBJ2-3 and V is TRBV5-1; 8 bases are shared with TRBD2. Germline V gives CDR1 SGHRS, CDR2 YFSETQ. With V trimmed by 4 bases and J by 1 base, 8 bases remained unmatched. The CDR3 consists of 16 residues. CDR3 coding DNA: TGCGCCAGCAGCCAGCTGACTAGCGCCCGCACAGATACGCAGTATTTT. This codes for CASSQLTSARTDTQYF.

The rearrangement joins TRBV7-9 to TRBJ2-7, with a possible D match to TRBD1 (6 bases). Germline-derived CDR1 and CDR2 are SEHNR and FQNEAQ (reference sequence). Trimming pared 5 bases from V and 6 bases from J, leaving 11 bases between. The CDR3 is 12 residues long. The CDR3 protein is CASSLTGSEQYF. CDR3 DNA sequence: TGTGCCAGCAGCCTGACAGGCAGCGAGCAGTACTTC.